Described below is a single T cell receptor beta chain sequence and its context. This specimen comes from a study of blood T cell repertoires in COVID-19. The wider study: Collection of acute and convalescent COVID-19 samples took place in the United States, Italy and Spain.

The repertoire was sequenced with immunoSEQ multiplex PCR; TCRdb's copy has only in-frame clones and lacks some. The repertoire holds roughly 81,000 clones, around 90% seen once, with roughly 5% in the top ten. V was trimmed by 0 bases and J by 4 bases, leaving 13 bases between them. Germline V CDR1 and CDR2: LNHDA, SQIVND (reference sequence). There are 15 residues in the CDR3. The J gene is TRBJ2-7, the V gene TRBV19; D gene ambiguous. This TCR derives from a man aged 40-50 years with acute or convalescent COVID-19. Material for sequencing was peripheral blood. Here the CDR3 reads CASSIEGRNTYEQYF. The CDR3 nucleotides read TGTGCCAGTAGTATAGAGGGCAGGAATACGTACGAGCAGTACTTC.